The 2 T cell receptor beta chains reported below all come from one sample, sequenced in a study of prognosis after radiotherapy for stage I lung cancer. CDR3 of TCR beta was amplified from genomic DNA via a two-round multiplex PCR. Individual primers that were specific to each TRBV and TRBJ gene served in first-round PCR. TCRdb re-derived calls from the multiplex PCR reads in MiXCR, one entry per CDR3 protein. Here the sample spans about 19,000 distinct CDR3 sequences, around 26% being singletons. The source material was PBMCs, sampled before or after stereotactic body radiation therapy (not recorded which). The receptors here all came from a donor of 50 years or more with non-small cell lung cancer.

By frequency in the sample, this clonotype is medium-sized. The rearrangement uses TRBV5-1 and TRBJ1-6; D unclear. Germline V gene lookup returns CDR1 SGHRS and CDR2 YFSETQ. Between the trimmed V and J ends, which lost 0 bases and 10 bases, there was a span of 14 bases. This CDR3 contains 15 residues. CDR3 region: CASSLEFGGGSPLHF. The CDR3 nucleotides read TGCGCCAGCAGCTTGGAGTTCGGTGGCGGGTCACCCCTCCACTTT.

There are many counts of this clonotype. V usage is TRBV18 and J usage is TRBJ2-5; TRBD1 agrees at 7 bases. From germline, CDR1 is KGHSH and CDR2 LQKENI. V shed 4 bases and J 4 bases; nucleotides not matched to a gene: 12. The length of the CDR3 is 16 residues. CDR3 in DNA: TGTGCCAGCTCACAATCCTGGGACAGCAAGACAGAGACCCAGTACTTC. Amino acids: CASSQSWDSKTETQYF.